Shown below are 21 T cell receptor beta chains from a single sample sequenced in a study of identical twins (dated by TCRdb to between 2015 and 2016). Library preparation employed 5' RACE. The sequencer listed for this sample is Illumina HiSeq 2000. TCRdb reprocessed the public reads (quality trimming at Q25 with fastp, clone calling with MiXCR) and kept in-frame beta chains. Every CDR3 protein is listed once, alongside the most common genes and DNA of its rows. Here the sample has some 570,000 distinct CDR3 sequences; approximately 20% occur a single time. Around 0.47% of the sample is in the top ten clones. These data also featured in a second study, about yellow fever vaccine responses in identical twins.

The material sequenced was CD4+ T cells sorted from blood. These receptors originate from a woman between 18 and 30 years old in good health.

This clonotype was recorded many times. The chain links TRBV12-3 or TRBV12-4 to TRBJ1-5, with 8 bases lining up with TRBD1. There are 16 residues in the CDR3. J was trimmed by 5 bases and V by 6 bases; bases with no gene match: 12. CDR3 loop: CASSGLDRGTYQPQHF. CDR3 DNA sequence: TGTGCCAGCAGCGGACTAGACAGGGGCACTTATCAGCCCCAGCATTTT.

This chain connects TRBV5-1 to TRBJ2-2; TRBD1 or TRBD2 may be the D gene (5 bases each). With 0 bases removed from V and 7 bases from J, the gap between germline ends came to 10 bases. The CDR3 extends over 14 amino acids. The germline V gene has CDR1 SGHRS and CDR2 YFSETQ. The CDR3: CASSLAGADGELFF. The CDR3 DNA is TGCGCCAGCAGCTTGGCCGGGGCGGACGGGGAGCTGTTTTTT. The full variable domain, completed using reference TRBV5-1 and TRBJ2-2, is KAGVTQTPRYLIKTRGQQVTLSCSPISGHRSVSWYQQTPGQGLQFLFEYFSETQRNKGNFPGRFSGRQFSNSRSEMNVSTLELGDSALYLCASSLAGADGELFFGEGSRLTVL.

The table lists this clonotype with a few counts. The chain is built from TRBV11-2 and TRBJ2-3; 9 nucleotides align to TRBD2. With 1 base clipped from V and 1 base from J, the junction kept 12 bases outside the gene matches. Germline V gives CDR1 SGHAT, CDR2 FQNNGV. This CDR3 is built from 19 residues. CDR3 bases: TGTGCCAGCAGCTTAGGGGTTACGGGACTAGCCGGGGGCACAGATACGCAGTATTTT. Amino acid sequence: CASSLGVTGLAGGTDTQYF. Based on the CDR3 plus reference TRBV11-2 and TRBJ2-3, the full variable domain is EAGVAQSPRYKIIEKRQSVAFWCNPISGHATLYWYQQILGQGPKLLIQFQNNGVVDDSQLPKDRFSAERLKGVDSTLKIQPAKLEDSAVYLCASSLGVTGLAGGTDTQYFGPGTRLTVL.

The V call is TRBV20-1, the J call TRBJ2-1; weak D call: TRBD2 (6 bases). The germline V and J ends were trimmed by 0 bases and 2 bases, with 20 bases remaining between them. This CDR3 comprises 18 residues. CDR1 and CDR2 (germline): DFQATT, SNEGSKA (reference sequence). CDR3 sequence reads: CSARDLFSGTSPYNEQFF. The CDR3, as DNA: TGCAGTGCTAGAGATCTCTTTTCCGGGACTTCACCCTACAATGAGCAGTTCTTC.

V usage is TRBV12-3 or TRBV12-4 and J usage is TRBJ2-2, with 7 bases that match TRBD1. This CDR3 comprises 15 residues. V lost 3 bases, J lost 7 bases, and 8 bases stayed unmatched. DNA of the CDR3: TGTGCCAGCAGTTTGAGGGACAGTGGGAACGGGGAGCTGTTTTTT. It codes for CASSLRDSGNGELFF.

The genes are TRBV10-3 and TRBJ2-7, with D uncertain. Trimming took off 7 bases at V and 2 bases at J, with 12 bases between the two ends. The germline gives CDR1 ENHRY, CDR2 SYGVKD. The CDR3 totals 13 residues. The CDR3 sequence: CAIMESTTYEQYF. The CDR3 DNA reads TGTGCCATCATGGAGTCAACCACCTACGAGCAGTACTTC.

CDR3 protein: CAGRGQGANEQFF. The DNA for the CDR3 is TGTGCTGGGAGGGGACAGGGGGCAAATGAGCAGTTCTTC. The V and J genes are TRBV28 and TRBJ2-1, with 12 bases identical to TRBD1. The CDR3 extends over 13 amino acids. Germline loops: CDR1 MDHEN, CDR2 SYDVKM.

The rearrangement uses TRBV9 and TRBJ2-1, with 7 nucleotides matching TRBD2. V trimming: 0 bases; J trimming: 3 bases; junction bases outside the gene matches: 6. This CDR3 has 16 amino acids. Germline V gene lookup returns CDR1 SGDLS and CDR2 YYNGEE. The CDR3 DNA reads as TGTGCCAGCAGCGTAGCCGCTAGCGGAAACTACAATGAGCAGTTCTTC. Amino acid sequence: CASSVAASGNYNEQFF.

V is TRBV7-6 and J is TRBJ2-1; the D gene is possibly TRBD2 (6 bases). With 3 bases removed from V and 10 bases from J, the gap between germline ends came to 13 bases. Germline V gene sequence: CDR1 SGHVS, CDR2 FNYEAQ. This CDR3 spans 13 amino acids. The CDR3 loop reads CASSLFRDSEQFF. CDR3 sequence (DNA): TGTGCCAGCAGCTTGTTCCGGGACTCAGAGCAGTTCTTC. Using reference TRBV7-6 and TRBJ2-1 for the parts outside the CDR3, the full variable domain is GAGVSQSPRYKVTKRGQDVALRCDPISGHVSLYWYRQALGQGPEFLTYFNYEAQQDKSGLPNDRFSAERPEGSISTLTIQRTEQRDSAMYRCASSLFRDSEQFFGPGTRLTVL.

The table lists this clonotype with a few counts. V and J are TRBV12-3 or TRBV12-4 and TRBJ2-3; possibly TRBD1 or TRBD2 for D (5 bases each). Trimming removed 6 bases at V and 2 bases at J, with 15 bases between. This CDR3 comprises 15 residues. CDR3 in DNA: TGTGCCAGCAGAGGGACCTCCAGGGCCACAGATACGCAGTATTTT. The encoded protein is CASRGTSRATDTQYF.

The chain's CDR3 is CASSPRLAGGSNTGELFF. CDR3 in DNA: TGTGCCAGCAGTCCCCGGCTAGCGGGGGGCTCGAACACCGGGGAGCTGTTTTTT. The genes are TRBV6-4 and TRBJ2-2; 11 positions agree with TRBD2. V shed 5 bases and J 0 bases; nucleotides not matched to a gene: 8. CDR3 size: 18 residues. Looked up from germline, CDR1 is MRHNA and CDR2 is SNTAGT.

This clonotype was found a few times. The J gene is TRBJ2-3, the V gene TRBV6-1; D not certain. The V end lost 8 bases, the J end lost 3 bases, and 18 bases lay between the germline ends. The CDR3 extends over 15 amino acids. Germline loops: CDR1 MNHNS, CDR2 SASEGT. In DNA, the CDR3 is TGTGCCAGCCGCCCCCTACGAGTTCGAACAGATACGCAGTATTTT. It yields the protein CASRPLRVRTDTQYF.

CDR3 sequence (DNA): TGCGCCAGCAGTGACGTGACTAGCCTCCCCTACAATGAGCAGTTCTTC. This translates into CASSDVTSLPYNEQFF. The J gene is TRBJ2-1, the V gene TRBV10-2; TRBD2 agrees at 7 bases. Germline CDR1 WSHSY, CDR2 SAAADI. The CDR3 extends over 16 amino acids. V gave up 3 bases and J gave up 2 bases; unmatched junction bases: 7.

V usage is TRBV11-2 and J usage is TRBJ1-4; 8 positions agree with TRBD1. Germline assignment: CDR1 SGHAT and CDR2 FQNNGV. V dropped 5 bases and J dropped 10; count of bases not matched to a gene: 9. The CDR3 is 14 residues long. The CDR3 nucleotides are TGTGCCAGCAGCCTAGGACAGGGCTTAGGAAAACTGTTTTTT. It codes for CASSLGQGLGKLFF.

The V and J genes are TRBV15 and TRBJ2-2, with TRBD2 matching over 15 bases. This CDR3 has 15 amino acids. The V gene end was trimmed by 8 bases and the J gene end by 8 bases; junction bases not matched to a gene: 6. Germline V gene lookup returns CDR1 LNHNV and CDR2 YYDKDF (reference sequence). The CDR3: CATRGGLAGGGELFF. Written as DNA, the CDR3 is TGTGCCACCCGGGGGGGACTAGCGGGAGGTGGGGAGCTGTTTTTT.

The sample holds a few counts of this clonotype. The rearrangement uses TRBV6-5 and TRBJ2-7, with D hard to call. Germline-derived CDR1 and CDR2 are MNHEY and SVGAGI. Trimming cost V 0 bases and J 2 bases, with 11 bases left between them. The CDR3 contains 15 residues. DNA for the CDR3: TGTGCCAGCAGTTACTCACCGGGCCACCCCTACGAGCAGTACTTC. It translates to CASSYSPGHPYEQYF.

This clonotype was seen only a few times. The gene calls are TRBV7-8 and TRBJ1-5, with 7 bases identical to TRBD1. Per the germline V gene, CDR1 is SGHVS and CDR2 is FQNEAQ. CDR3 length: 18 residues. V was clipped by 2 bases and J by 0 bases; unmatched bases: 10. CDR3 sequence reads: CASSLLGGAGASNQPQHF. CDR3 sequence (DNA): TGTGCCAGCAGCTTATTAGGGGGCGCGGGGGCTAGCAATCAGCCCCAGCATTTT.

V and J are TRBV11-2 and TRBJ2-7; 13 bases align to TRBD2. The CDR3 has 18 amino acids. Losses at the gene ends were 5 bases for V and 2 bases for J; bases not matched to a gene: 12. CDR1 is SGHAT and CDR2 is FQNNGV in the germline V gene. The CDR3 sequence is CASSRLAGGPMQTYEQYF. For the CDR3, the DNA is TGTGCCAGCAGCCGACTAGCGGGAGGTCCTATGCAAACCTACGAGCAGTACTTC.

The CDR3, as DNA: TGCAGCGGCGGGGGCCACTACGAGCAGTACTTC. This encodes CSGGGHYEQYF. This rearrangement joins TRBV29-1 to TRBJ2-7, with a possible D match to TRBD2 (7 bases). CDR3 length equals 11 residues. Germline V gene data show CDR1 as SQVTM and CDR2 as ANQGSEA. Trimming pared 7 bases from V and 3 bases from J, leaving 10 bases between.

About this clonotype: This likely comes from a read error, as the CDR3 has no conserved phenylalanine or tryptophan at its end. The genes are TRBV20-1 and TRBJ2-5; 11 bases match TRBD2. The CDR3 extends over 17 amino acids. The junction had 6 bases not matched to a gene; V was cut back by 0 bases and J by 0 bases. CDR1 and CDR2 (germline): DFQATT, SNEGSKA (reference sequence). The chain's CDR3 is CSARDPRTSGYQETQYY. The CDR3 DNA sequence: TGCAGTGCTAGAGACCCCCGGACTAGCGGGTACCAAGAGACCCAGTACTAC.

This clonotype came up many times. V is TRBV10-3 and J is TRBJ2-7, with D possibly being TRBD1 or TRBD2 (5 bases each). This CDR3 spans 13 amino acids. Trimming pared 6 bases from V and 12 bases from J, leaving 21 bases between. Germline lookup yields CDR1 ENHRY and CDR2 SYGVKD. This CDR3 reads CAIRETAGTPPYV. In DNA form, the CDR3 reads TGTGCCATCAGAGAAACAGCCGGGACCCCGCCGTACGTC.